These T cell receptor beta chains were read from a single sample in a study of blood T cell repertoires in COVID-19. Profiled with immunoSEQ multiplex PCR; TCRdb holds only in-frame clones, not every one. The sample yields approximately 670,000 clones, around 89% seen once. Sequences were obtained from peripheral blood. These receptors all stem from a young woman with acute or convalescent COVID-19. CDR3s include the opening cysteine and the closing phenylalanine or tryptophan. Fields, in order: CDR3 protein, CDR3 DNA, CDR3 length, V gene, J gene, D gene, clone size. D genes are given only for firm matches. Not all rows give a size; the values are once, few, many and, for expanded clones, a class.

CDR3 protein: CASSPQGAVHTDTQYF
CDR3 DNA: TGTGCCAGCAGCCCCCAAGGGGCGGTACACACAGATACGCAGTATTTT
CDR3 length: 16
V gene: TRBV3-1/TRBV3-2
J gene: TRBJ2-3
D gene: .
clone size: .

CDR3 protein: CASSDSWGSGANVLTF
CDR3 DNA: TGTGCCAGCAGTGACTCATGGGGCTCCGGGGCCAACGTCCTGACTTTC
CDR3 length: 16
V gene: TRBV6-4
J gene: TRBJ2-6
D gene: .
clone size: .

CDR3 protein: CASSQELGPYGYTF
CDR3 DNA: TGCGCCAGCAGCCAAGAACTGGGCCCCTATGGCTACACCTTC
CDR3 length: 14
V gene: TRBV4-1
J gene: TRBJ1-2
D gene: .
clone size: .

CDR3 protein: CASSYSIGEGWFF
CDR3 DNA: TGTGCCAGCAGTTACTCGATTGGGGAGGGATGGTTCTTC
CDR3 length: 13
V gene: TRBV6-5
J gene: TRBJ2-1
D gene: TRBD2
clone size: .

CDR3 protein: CASSRTGPGTYNSPLHF
CDR3 DNA: TGTGCCAGCAGCCGAACAGGGCCCGGTACCTATAATTCACCCCTCCACTTT
CDR3 length: 17
V gene: TRBV3-1/TRBV3-2
J gene: TRBJ1-6
D gene: .
clone size: .

CDR3 protein: CASSIRDRAYEQYF
CDR3 DNA: TGTGCCAGTAGTATCCGGGACAGGGCCTACGAGCAGTACTTC
CDR3 length: 14
V gene: TRBV19
J gene: TRBJ2-7
D gene: TRBD1
clone size: .

CDR3 protein: CASRDGTGNSEAFF
CDR3 DNA: TGCGCCAGCAGAGACGGGACAGGGAATTCTGAAGCTTTCTTT
CDR3 length: 14
V gene: TRBV5-1
J gene: TRBJ1-1
D gene: TRBD1
clone size: .

CDR3 protein: CAISDSDLGSEKLFF
CDR3 DNA: TGTGCCATCAGTGACTCGGATTTGGGGAGTGAAAAACTGTTTTTT
CDR3 length: 15
V gene: TRBV10-3
J gene: TRBJ1-4
D gene: .
clone size: once

CDR3 protein: CAISERTGDSNQPQHF
CDR3 DNA: TGTGCCATCAGTGAGCGGACAGGGGATAGCAATCAGCCCCAGCATTTT
CDR3 length: 16
V gene: TRBV10-3
J gene: TRBJ1-5
D gene: TRBD1
clone size: .

CDR3 protein: CASSFIGQARGSYEQYF
CDR3 DNA: TGTGCCAGCAGCTTCATAGGACAGGCCCGGGGGAGCTACGAGCAGTACTTC
CDR3 length: 17
V gene: TRBV7-2
J gene: TRBJ2-7
D gene: .
clone size: .

CDR3 protein: CASSIYPNTEAFF
CDR3 DNA: TGTGCCAGTAGTATCTACCCGAACACTGAAGCTTTCTTT
CDR3 length: 13
V gene: TRBV19
J gene: TRBJ1-1
D gene: .
clone size: .

CDR3 protein: CTSSQGRRELFF
CDR3 DNA: TGCACCAGCAGCCAGGGCCGTAGGGAGCTGTTTTTT
CDR3 length: 12
V gene: TRBV1
J gene: TRBJ2-2
D gene: .
clone size: .

CDR3 protein: CASSYVGQGGGYTF
CDR3 DNA: TGTGCCAGCAGTTACGTAGGCCAGGGTGGCGGCTACACCTTC
CDR3 length: 14
V gene: TRBV6-5
J gene: TRBJ1-2
D gene: .
clone size: .

CDR3 protein: CASSFTQRSYGYTF
CDR3 DNA: TGTGCCAGCAGCTTTACCCAGCGCTCCTATGGCTACACCTTC
CDR3 length: 14
V gene: TRBV11-2
J gene: TRBJ1-2
D gene: .
clone size: once

CDR3 protein: CAISESSRGPGYTF
CDR3 DNA: TGTGCCATCAGTGAGTCCAGTAGGGGCCCTGGCTACACCTTC
CDR3 length: 14
V gene: TRBV10-3
J gene: TRBJ1-2
D gene: .
clone size: .

CDR3 protein: CASSTQGHYGYTF
CDR3 DNA: TGTGCCAGCTCAACACAGGGGCACTATGGCTACACCTTC
CDR3 length: 13
V gene: TRBV18
J gene: TRBJ1-2
D gene: TRBD1
clone size: .

CDR3 protein: CASSTSGEQFF
CDR3 DNA: TGTGCCAGCAGCACAAGTGGTGAGCAGTTCTTC
CDR3 length: 11
V gene: TRBV5-6
J gene: TRBJ2-1
D gene: .
clone size: .

CDR3 protein: CASTLSQENTGELFF
CDR3 DNA: TGTGCCAGCACCCTGAGCCAGGAGAACACCGGGGAGCTGTTTTTT
CDR3 length: 15
V gene: TRBV6-5
J gene: TRBJ2-2
D gene: .
clone size: .

CDR3 protein: CASSPGQGVVEGYTF
CDR3 DNA: TGCGCCAGCAGCCCCGGACAGGGAGTCGTGGAGGGCTACACCTTC
CDR3 length: 15
V gene: TRBV5-1
J gene: TRBJ1-2
D gene: TRBD1
clone size: .

CDR3 protein: CASSLPPGARGGAIYEQYF
CDR3 DNA: TGTGCCAGCAGTCTACCTCCGGGGGCTCGCGGGGGGGCTATTTACGAGCAGTACTTC
CDR3 length: 19
V gene: TRBV27
J gene: TRBJ2-7
D gene: TRBD2
clone size: .

CDR3 protein: CASSVEGSRNQPQHF
CDR3 DNA: TGTGCCAGCAGCGTAGAGGGGTCCCGCAATCAGCCCCAGCATTTT
CDR3 length: 15
V gene: TRBV9
J gene: TRBJ1-5
D gene: .
clone size: .

CDR3 protein: CASSQLPPVGANVLTF
CDR3 DNA: TGTGCCAGCAGCCAACTTCCCCCGGTGGGGGCCAACGTCCTGACTTTC
CDR3 length: 16
V gene: TRBV4-2
J gene: TRBJ2-6
D gene: .
clone size: .

CDR3 protein: CASRSRGDTDTQYF
CDR3 DNA: TGCGCCAGTAGGAGCCGGGGGGACACAGATACGCAGTATTTT
CDR3 length: 14
V gene: TRBV5-1
J gene: TRBJ2-3
D gene: TRBD2
clone size: .

CDR3 protein: CASSQPGQGSTEAFF
CDR3 DNA: TGTGCCAGCAGCCAACCGGGACAGGGCAGCACTGAAGCTTTCTTT
CDR3 length: 15
V gene: TRBV5-6
J gene: TRBJ1-1
D gene: TRBD1
clone size: .

CDR3 protein: CASSYSWQVNGYTF
CDR3 DNA: TGTGCCAGCAGTTACTCGTGGCAGGTTAACGGCTACACCTTC
CDR3 length: 14
V gene: TRBV6-5
J gene: TRBJ1-2
D gene: .
clone size: .

CDR3 protein: CASSQGEYNEQFF
CDR3 DNA: TGCGCCAGCAGCCAAGGAGAATACAATGAGCAGTTCTTC
CDR3 length: 13
V gene: TRBV4-3
J gene: TRBJ2-1
D gene: .
clone size: .

CDR3 protein: CSVPSGGAPNSPLHF
CDR3 DNA: TGCAGCGTACCCTCGGGGGGCGCACCTAATTCACCCCTCCACTTT
CDR3 length: 15
V gene: TRBV29-1
J gene: TRBJ1-6
D gene: .
clone size: .

CDR3 protein: CASSFGDRGFGEQFF
CDR3 DNA: TGCGCCAGCAGCTTCGGCGACAGGGGGTTCGGTGAGCAGTTCTTC
CDR3 length: 15
V gene: TRBV5-1
J gene: TRBJ2-1
D gene: TRBD1
clone size: .

CDR3 protein: CASSLTRYSNQPQHF
CDR3 DNA: TGTGCCAGCAGCTTGACAAGATATAGCAATCAGCCCCAGCATTTT
CDR3 length: 15
V gene: TRBV7-2
J gene: TRBJ1-5
D gene: .
clone size: .

CDR3 protein: CATRDRVGNTIYF
CDR3 DNA: TGTGCCACCAGGGACAGGGTGGGAAACACCATATATTTT
CDR3 length: 13
V gene: TRBV10-3
J gene: TRBJ1-3
D gene: TRBD1
clone size: .

CDR3 protein: CASSPGQSYGYTF
CDR3 DNA: TGTGCCAGCAGTCCGGGACAGTCGTATGGCTACACCTTC
CDR3 length: 13
V gene: TRBV27
J gene: TRBJ1-2
D gene: TRBD1
clone size: .

CDR3 protein: CSVEDLGQGDTEAFF
CDR3 DNA: TGCAGCGTTGAAGATTTGGGACAGGGGGACACTGAAGCTTTCTTT
CDR3 length: 15
V gene: TRBV29-1
J gene: TRBJ1-1
D gene: TRBD1
clone size: .

CDR3 protein: CASSLPQGRGLAKNIQYF
CDR3 DNA: TGCGCCAGCAGCTTGCCGCAAGGGAGAGGCTTAGCCAAAAACATTCAGTACTTC
CDR3 length: 18
V gene: TRBV5-1
J gene: TRBJ2-4
D gene: .
clone size: .

CDR3 protein: CSVGLGGSSYEQYF
CDR3 DNA: TGCAGCGTGGGGCTGGGGGGGAGCTCCTACGAGCAGTACTTC
CDR3 length: 14
V gene: TRBV29-1
J gene: TRBJ2-7
D gene: TRBD2
clone size: .

CDR3 protein: CASSLGRSSGNTIYF
CDR3 DNA: TGTGCCAGCAGCTTGGGGAGGTCCTCTGGAAACACCATATATTTT
CDR3 length: 15
V gene: TRBV13
J gene: TRBJ1-3
D gene: .
clone size: .

CDR3 protein: CASSRGWGEMNTEAFF
CDR3 DNA: TGTGCCAGCAGTCGAGGCTGGGGGGAAATGAACACTGAAGCTTTCTTT
CDR3 length: 16
V gene: TRBV27
J gene: TRBJ1-1
D gene: .
clone size: .

CDR3 protein: CASSPGQFNTEAFF
CDR3 DNA: TGTGCCAGCAGCCCTGGACAGTTTAACACTGAAGCTTTCTTT
CDR3 length: 14
V gene: TRBV7-9
J gene: TRBJ1-1
D gene: .
clone size: .

CDR3 protein: CASSATGEAYGYTF
CDR3 DNA: TGCGCCAGCAGCGCGACAGGGGAGGCCTATGGCTACACCTTC
CDR3 length: 14
V gene: TRBV5-1
J gene: TRBJ1-2
D gene: TRBD1
clone size: .

CDR3 protein: CASSQDGQFYGYTF
CDR3 DNA: TGCGCCAGCAGCCAAGATGGACAGTTCTATGGCTACACCTTC
CDR3 length: 14
V gene: TRBV4-1
J gene: TRBJ1-2
D gene: .
clone size: .

CDR3 protein: CASSLALGRDTEAFF
CDR3 DNA: TGCGCCAGCAGCTTGGCCTTAGGGAGGGACACTGAAGCTTTCTTT
CDR3 length: 15
V gene: TRBV5-1
J gene: TRBJ1-1
D gene: .
clone size: few

CDR3 protein: CASSLSHEAFF
CDR3 DNA: TGTGCCAGCAGCTTGTCACATGAAGCTTTCTTT
CDR3 length: 11
V gene: TRBV7-2
J gene: TRBJ1-1
D gene: .
clone size: .

CDR3 protein: CASSYGQGPYGYTF
CDR3 DNA: TGTGCCAGCAGCTATGGACAGGGTCCCTATGGCTACACCTTC
CDR3 length: 14
V gene: TRBV7-9
J gene: TRBJ1-2
D gene: TRBD1
clone size: .

CDR3 protein: CASSAGQGGQPQHF
CDR3 DNA: TGCGCCAGCAGCGCCGGACAGGGAGGGCAGCCCCAGCATTTT
CDR3 length: 14
V gene: TRBV5-1
J gene: TRBJ1-5
D gene: TRBD1
clone size: .

CDR3 protein: CASSPGTDTQYF
CDR3 DNA: TGTGCCAGCAGTCCCGGGACAGATACGCAGTATTTT
CDR3 length: 12
V gene: TRBV28
J gene: TRBJ2-3
D gene: .
clone size: .

CDR3 protein: CASSSSLRAEAFF
CDR3 DNA: .
CDR3 length: 13
V gene: TRBV27
J gene: TRBJ1-1
D gene: .
clone size: .

CDR3 protein: CASSPGQGVADTQYF
CDR3 DNA: TGCGCCAGCAGCCCCGGACAGGGTGTTGCAGATACGCAGTATTTT
CDR3 length: 15
V gene: TRBV5-1
J gene: TRBJ2-3
D gene: TRBD1
clone size: .

CDR3 protein: CASSLASGTGANVLTF
CDR3 DNA: TGCGCCAGCAGCTTGGCCTCAGGGACTGGGGCCAACGTCCTGACTTTC
CDR3 length: 16
V gene: TRBV5-1
J gene: TRBJ2-6
D gene: .
clone size: .

CDR3 protein: CASSSGRQATKNTEAFF
CDR3 DNA: TGCGCCAGCAGTTCAGGAAGACAGGCTACGAAGAACACTGAAGCTTTCTTT
CDR3 length: 17
V gene: TRBV5-1
J gene: TRBJ1-1
D gene: .
clone size: once

CDR3 protein: CSVEEKGLRGNYEQYF
CDR3 DNA: TGCAGCGTTGAAGAAAAGGGACTTCGAGGCAACTACGAGCAGTACTTC
CDR3 length: 16
V gene: TRBV29-1
J gene: TRBJ2-7
D gene: .
clone size: few

CDR3 protein: CASSLDGSGTQYF
CDR3 DNA: TGTGCCAGCAGCTTAGACGGTAGCGGTACGCAGTATTTT
CDR3 length: 13
V gene: TRBV7-2
J gene: TRBJ2-3
D gene: .
clone size: .